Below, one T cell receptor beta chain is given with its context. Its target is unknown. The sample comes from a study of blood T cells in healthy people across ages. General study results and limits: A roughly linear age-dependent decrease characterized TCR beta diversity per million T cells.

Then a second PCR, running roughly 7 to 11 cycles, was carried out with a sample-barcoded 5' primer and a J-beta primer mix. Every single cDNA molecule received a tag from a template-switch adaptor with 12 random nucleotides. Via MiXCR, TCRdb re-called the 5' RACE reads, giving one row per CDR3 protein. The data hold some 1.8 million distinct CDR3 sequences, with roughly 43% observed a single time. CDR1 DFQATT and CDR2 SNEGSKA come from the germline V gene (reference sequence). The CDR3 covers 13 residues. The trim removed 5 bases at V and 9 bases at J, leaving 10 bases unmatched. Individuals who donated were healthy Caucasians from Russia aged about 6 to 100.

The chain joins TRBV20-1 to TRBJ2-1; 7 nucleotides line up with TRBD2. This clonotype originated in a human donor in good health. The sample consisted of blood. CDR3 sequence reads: CSAFQLTGGEQFF. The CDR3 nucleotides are TGCAGTGCTTTCCAACTGACGGGAGGTGAGCAGTTCTTC.